These T cell receptor beta chains were read from a single sample in a study. TCRdb reprocessed the RT-PCR reads via MiXCR and lists one record per CDR3 protein. Here the sample spans around 700,000 distinct CDR3 sequences, 11% to 15% being singletons. Sequencing was carried out using memory CD4+ T cells from blood. The receptors come from a female donor in good health, serving as a healthy control. CDR3s include the opening cysteine and the closing phenylalanine or tryptophan. Each record gives: clone size, D gene, J gene, V gene, CDR3 protein, CDR3 DNA. The D gene is left open where the match is weak. Size values are once, few and many counts, or a class for expanded clones, and some rows have none.

>many|TRBD1|TRBJ2-5|TRBV6-1
CASSRGTATQETQYF
TGTGCCAGCAGTCGTGGGACAGCGACTCAAGAGACCCAGTACTTC
>-|TRBD2|TRBJ2-1|TRBV5-1
CASSSGTSGSGEQFF
TGCGCCAGCAGTTCCGGGACTAGCGGGAGCGGTGAGCAGTTCTTC
>few|-|TRBJ1-1|TRBV7-2
CASSLVLGAYTEAFF
TGTGCCAGCAGCTTAGTTCTGGGGGCATACACTGAAGCTTTCTTT
>few|TRBD2|TRBJ2-2|TRBV9
CASSVSGSADTGELFF
TGTGCCAGCAGCGTAAGCGGGAGTGCAGACACCGGGGAGCTGTTTTTT
>-|-|TRBJ1-6|TRBV18
CASSSVGSYNSPLHF
TGTGCCAGCTCTTCAGTCGGCTCCTATAATTCACCCCTCCACTTT
>-|TRBD1|TRBJ1-1|TRBV5-8
CASNKQGAVTEAFF
TGTGCCAGCAACAAACAGGGGGCCGTCACTGAAGCTTTCTTT
>-|-|TRBJ1-3|TRBV6-6
CASSPTVQGNSGNTIYF
TGTGCCAGCAGCCCTACAGTACAGGGAAACTCTGGAAACACCATATATTTT
>-|-|TRBJ2-3|TRBV28
CASSEILIAVTDTQYF
TGTGCCAGCAGCGAGATCCTTATAGCGGTAACAGATACGCAGTATTTT
>-|TRBD1|TRBJ2-2|TRBV5-1
CASSLDRAEGTGELFF
TGCGCCAGCAGCCTGGACAGGGCGGAGGGCACCGGGGAGCTGTTTTTT
>few|TRBD1|TRBJ2-3|TRBV5-6
CASSDDRANTQYF
TGTGCCAGCAGCGATGACAGGGCCAATACGCAGTATTTT
>many|-|TRBJ2-7|TRBV6-5
CASSYGGSAPYEQYF
TGTGCCAGCAGTTACGGGGGGTCAGCTCCCTACGAGCAGTACTTC
>-|-|TRBJ2-1|TRBV28
CASSGEDVRSYNEQFF
TGTGCCAGCAGTGGAGAAGACGTTAGATCCTACAATGAGCAGTTCTTC
>-|-|TRBJ1-4|TRBV18
CASSPGDEKLFF
TGTGCCAGCTCCCCCGGCGATGAAAAACTGTTTTTT
>-|-|TRBJ2-6|TRBV5-5
CASSVGTTNSGANVLTF
TGTGCCAGCAGCGTGGGGACAACCAACTCTGGGGCCAACGTCCTGACTTTC
>-|TRBD1|TRBJ1-1|TRBV28
CASSPGGQHTEAFF
TGTGCCAGCAGCCCAGGGGGGCAACACACTGAAGCTTTCTTT
>-|TRBD2|TRBJ2-3|TRBV7-9
CASRGLAGNTDTQYF
TGTGCCAGTAGGGGATTAGCGGGAAACACAGATACGCAGTATTTT
>many|-|TRBJ2-3|TRBV5-1
CASSLRTSTDTQYF
TGCGCCAGCAGCTTGAGAACTAGCACAGATACGCAGTATTTT
>few|TRBD1|TRBJ1-2|TRBV30
CAWSEGQVSSGYTF
TGTGCCTGGAGCGAGGGACAGGTTTCGTCCGGCTACACCTTC
>few|-|TRBJ2-4|TRBV20-1
CSARDPTDIQYF
TGCAGTGCTAGAGATCCCACGGACATTCAGTACTTC
>few|TRBD1|TRBJ2-7|TRBV20-1
CSAIGQGPAEQYF
TGCAGTGCGATCGGACAGGGCCCGGCCGAGCAGTACTTC
>once|TRBD2|TRBJ2-3|TRBV20-1
CSARVGLAGITDTQYF
TGCAGTGCTAGAGTAGGGCTAGCGGGAATCACAGATACGCAGTATTTT
>few|TRBD1|TRBJ2-2|TRBV29-1
CSALGQGRTGELFF
TGCAGCGCATTGGGACAGGGGAGAACCGGGGAGCTGTTTTTT
>-|-|TRBJ1-1|TRBV5-1
CASSLVADSTEAFF
TGCGCCAGCAGCTTAGTGGCAGACTCAACTGAAGCTTTCTTT
>few|-|TRBJ1-3|TRBV20-1
CSASSAQGGNTIYF
TGCAGTGCTAGTTCCGCCCAAGGTGGAAACACCATATATTTT
>many|-|TRBJ2-3|TRBV12-3/TRBV12-4
CASSLEGTDTDTQYF
TGTGCCAGCAGTTTAGAGGGCACTGACACAGATACGCAGTATTTT
>-|-|TRBJ1-1|TRBV4-2
CASSPSYDLNTEAFF
TGTGCCAGCAGCCCTTCTTATGATTTGAACACTGAAGCTTTCTTT
>few|TRBD2|TRBJ2-3|TRBV7-2
CASRPSGGTDTQYF
TGTGCCAGCAGACCTAGCGGGGGGACAGATACGCAGTATTTT
>-|TRBD1|TRBJ2-5|TRBV7-3
CASSPSRDRLETQYF
TGTGCCAGCAGCCCATCACGGGACAGGTTGGAGACCCAGTACTTC
>-|TRBD1|TRBJ2-7|TRBV9
CASSVGDRNYEQYF
TGTGCCAGCAGCGTAGGGGACAGGAACTACGAGCAGTACTTC
>-|-|TRBJ2-1|TRBV14
CASSQLSFSYNEQFF
TGTGCCAGCAGCCAACTCTCCTTCTCCTACAATGAGCAGTTCTTC
>few|TRBD1|TRBJ1-6|TRBV20-1
CSAKEGTVNSPLHF
TGCAGTGCTAAGGAGGGGACAGTAAACTCACCCCTCCACTTT
>few|-|TRBJ2-5|TRBV7-2
CASSLKGTGPGAQYF
TGTGCCAGCAGCCTAAAGGGGACGGGGCCGGGGGCCCAGTACTTC
>once|TRBD1|TRBJ1-2|TRBV2
CASGPGTGGDYGYTF
TGTGCCAGCGGACCCGGGACAGGGGGCGACTATGGCTACACCTTC
>few|-|TRBJ2-5|TRBV6-2/TRBV6-3
CASRLTGIETQYF
TGTGCCAGCAGGTTAACAGGGATCGAGACCCAGTACTTC
>-|TRBD2|TRBJ2-7|TRBV6-2/TRBV6-3
CASSPSGIVGEQYF
TGTGCCAGCAGTCCTAGCGGGATCGTCGGCGAGCAGTACTTC
>few|-|TRBJ1-1|TRBV25-1
CASSEFKGGAAEAFF
TGTGCCAGCAGTGAATTTAAGGGGGGCGCCGCTGAAGCTTTCTTT
>few|-|TRBJ2-6|TRBV27
CASSPRPSSGANVLTF
TGTGCCAGCAGCCCTAGACCTAGCTCTGGGGCCAACGTCCTGACTTTC
>few|-|TRBJ1-1|TRBV3-1
CASSQEQRGGAFF
TGTGCCAGCAGCCAAGAACAAAGGGGAGGTGCTTTCTTT
>-|-|TRBJ2-2|TRBV29-1
CSVDAGAGELFF
TGCAGCGTTGACGCTGGGGCCGGGGAGCTGTTTTTT
>-|-|TRBJ2-1|TRBV7-9
CASSLRQGGQFF
TGTGCCAGCAGCTTACGGCAGGGTGGGCAGTTCTTC
>-|TRBD1|TRBJ1-5|TRBV18
CASSPRGTETNQPQHF
TGTGCCAGCTCACCACGCGGGACAGAAACCAATCAGCCCCAGCATTTT
>many|-|TRBJ2-7|TRBV5-1
CASSLTGAQAYEQYF
TGCGCCAGCAGCCTGACGGGAGCGCAGGCATACGAGCAGTACTTC
>few|TRBD1|TRBJ1-3|TRBV5-1
CASSATGDGNTIYF
TGCGCCAGCAGCGCAACAGGGGATGGAAACACCATATATTTT
>once|TRBD1|TRBJ2-5|TRBV30
CAWGPGQGVETQYF
TGTGCGTGGGGACCGGGACAGGGAGTAGAGACCCAGTACTTC
>few|TRBD2|TRBJ2-3|TRBV7-3
CASSLIGSSGSSDTQYF
TGTGCCAGCAGCTTAATAGGTTCTAGCGGGAGTTCAGATACGCAGTATTTT
>-|TRBD2|TRBJ2-2|TRBV2
CASSLGGGAGELFF
TGTGCCAGCAGCCTGGGGGGGGGAGCTGGGGAGCTGTTTTTT
>-|TRBD2|TRBJ2-3|TRBV20-1
CSASIAGAPPDTQYF
TGCAGTGCTAGCATAGCGGGAGCCCCCCCAGATACGCAGTATTTT
>few|TRBD1|TRBJ2-1|TRBV4-3
CASSHIQGFINEQFF
TGCGCCAGCAGCCACATACAGGGGTTTATCAATGAGCAGTTCTTC
>many|TRBD1|TRBJ1-2|TRBV10-3
CAISGTGGNYGYTF
TGTGCCATCAGTGGGACAGGAGGCAACTATGGCTACACCTTC
>many|TRBD1|TRBJ2-5|TRBV6-5
CASSYSLGQGQETQYF
TGTGCCAGCAGTTACTCTCTGGGACAGGGACAAGAGACCCAGTACTTC
>few|TRBD2|TRBJ2-2|TRBV5-1
CASSAGALAGFPGELFF
TGCGCCAGCAGCGCGGGCGCCCTAGCGGGTTTCCCCGGGGAGCTGTTTTTT
>-|TRBD1|TRBJ2-3|TRBV10-2
CASKGGSVTSSTDTQYF
TGCGCCAGCAAAGGGGGCTCGGTTACCTCTAGCACAGATACGCAGTATTTT
>-|-|TRBJ1-6|TRBV9
CASSTTPSYNSPLHF
TGTGCCAGCAGTACCACCCCCTCCTATAATTCACCCCTCCACTTT
>-|TRBD1|TRBJ2-1|TRBV11-2
CASSFIGGTGLNNEQFF
TGTGCCAGCAGTTTTATCGGAGGGACAGGGCTAAACAATGAGCAGTTCTTC